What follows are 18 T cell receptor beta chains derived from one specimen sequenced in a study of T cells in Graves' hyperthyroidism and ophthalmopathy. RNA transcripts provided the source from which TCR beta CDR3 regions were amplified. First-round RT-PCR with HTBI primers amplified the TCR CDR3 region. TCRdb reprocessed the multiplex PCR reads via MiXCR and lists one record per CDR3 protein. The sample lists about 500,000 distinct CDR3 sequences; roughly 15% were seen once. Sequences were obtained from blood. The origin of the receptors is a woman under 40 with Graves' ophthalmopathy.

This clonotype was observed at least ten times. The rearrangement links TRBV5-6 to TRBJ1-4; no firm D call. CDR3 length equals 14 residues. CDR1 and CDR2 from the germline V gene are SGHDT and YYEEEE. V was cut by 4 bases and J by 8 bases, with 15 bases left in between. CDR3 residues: CASSHGRSEEKLFF. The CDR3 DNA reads TGTGCCAGCAGCCATGGCCGGAGCGAGGAAAAACTGTTTTTT.

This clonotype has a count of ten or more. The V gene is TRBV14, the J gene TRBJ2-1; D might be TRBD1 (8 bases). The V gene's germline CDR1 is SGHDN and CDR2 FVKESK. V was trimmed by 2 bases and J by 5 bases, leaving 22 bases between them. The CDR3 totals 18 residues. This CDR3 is CASSQPSGGNRGDNEQFF. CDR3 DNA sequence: TGTGCCAGCAGCCAACCTAGCGGAGGGAACAGGGGGGACAATGAGCAGTTCTTC.

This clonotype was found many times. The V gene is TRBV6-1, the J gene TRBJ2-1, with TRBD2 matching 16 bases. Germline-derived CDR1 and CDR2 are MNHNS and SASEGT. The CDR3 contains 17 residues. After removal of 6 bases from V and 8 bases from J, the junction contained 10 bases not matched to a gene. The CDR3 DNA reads TGTGCCAGCAGAGGGACTAGCGGGAGGGCCTACTCGGATGAGCAGTTCTTC. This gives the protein CASRGTSGRAYSDEQFF.

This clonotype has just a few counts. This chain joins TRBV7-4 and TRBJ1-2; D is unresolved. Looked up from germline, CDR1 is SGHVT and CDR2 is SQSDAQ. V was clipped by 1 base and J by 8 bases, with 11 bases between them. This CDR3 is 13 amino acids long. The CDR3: CASSLVQAGGYTF. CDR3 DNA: TGTGCCAGCAGCTTAGTGCAGGCTGGAGGCTACACCTTC.

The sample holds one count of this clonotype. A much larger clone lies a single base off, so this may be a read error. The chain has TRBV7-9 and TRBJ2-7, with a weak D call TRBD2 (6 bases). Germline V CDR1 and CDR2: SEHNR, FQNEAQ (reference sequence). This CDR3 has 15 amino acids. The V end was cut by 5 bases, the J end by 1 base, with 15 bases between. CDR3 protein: CASSQERGRSYEQYF. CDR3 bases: TGTGCCAGCAGCCAAGAACGGGGGAGATCCTACGAGCAGTACTTC.

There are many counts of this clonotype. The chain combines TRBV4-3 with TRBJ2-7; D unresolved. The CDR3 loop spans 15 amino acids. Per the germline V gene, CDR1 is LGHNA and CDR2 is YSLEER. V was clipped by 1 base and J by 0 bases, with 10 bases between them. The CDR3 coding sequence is TGCGCCAGCAGCCAAGGGGCCCGGATCTCCTACGAGCAGTACTTC. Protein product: CASSQGARISYEQYF.

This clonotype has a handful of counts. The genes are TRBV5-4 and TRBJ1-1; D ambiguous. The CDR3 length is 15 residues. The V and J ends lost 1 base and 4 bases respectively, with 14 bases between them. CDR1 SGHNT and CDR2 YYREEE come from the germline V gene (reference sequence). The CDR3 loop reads CASSLTQIRGTEAFF. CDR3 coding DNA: TGTGCCAGCAGCTTGACTCAAATACGAGGCACTGAAGCTTTCTTT.

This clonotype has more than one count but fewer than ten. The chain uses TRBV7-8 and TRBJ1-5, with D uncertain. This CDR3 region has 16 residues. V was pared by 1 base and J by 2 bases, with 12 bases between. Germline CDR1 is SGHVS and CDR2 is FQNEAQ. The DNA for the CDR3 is TGTGCCAGCAGCTTAGTCCGAGTGGGTGGCAATCAGCCCCAGCATTTT. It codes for CASSLVRVGGNQPQHF. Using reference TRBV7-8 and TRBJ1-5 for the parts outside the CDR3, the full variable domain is GAGVSQSPRYKVAKRGQDVALRCDPISGHVSLFWYQQALGQGPEFLTYFQNEAQLDKSGLPSDRFFAERPEGSVSTLKIQRTQQEDSAVYLCASSLVRVGGNQPQHFGDGTRLSIL.

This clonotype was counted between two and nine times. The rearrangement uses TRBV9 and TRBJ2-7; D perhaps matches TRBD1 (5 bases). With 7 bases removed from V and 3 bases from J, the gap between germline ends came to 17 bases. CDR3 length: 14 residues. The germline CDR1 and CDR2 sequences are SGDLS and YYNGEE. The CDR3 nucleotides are TGTGCCAGCTCTGGGGCAGGCGACCTCTACGAGCAGTACTTC. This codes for CASSGAGDLYEQYF.

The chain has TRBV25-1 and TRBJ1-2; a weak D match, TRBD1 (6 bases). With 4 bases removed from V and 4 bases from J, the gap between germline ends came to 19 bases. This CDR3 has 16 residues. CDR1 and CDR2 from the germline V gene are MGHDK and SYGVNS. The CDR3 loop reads CASSGGGPKVVYGYTF. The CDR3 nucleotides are TGTGCCAGCAGTGGAGGGGGACCTAAAGTTGTCTATGGCTACACCTTC.

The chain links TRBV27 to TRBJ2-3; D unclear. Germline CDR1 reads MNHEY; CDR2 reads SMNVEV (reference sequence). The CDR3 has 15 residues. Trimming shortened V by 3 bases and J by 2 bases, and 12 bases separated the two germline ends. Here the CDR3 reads CASSFLGSYTDTQYF. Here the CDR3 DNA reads TGTGCCAGCAGTTTTTTAGGAAGCTACACAGATACGCAGTATTTT.

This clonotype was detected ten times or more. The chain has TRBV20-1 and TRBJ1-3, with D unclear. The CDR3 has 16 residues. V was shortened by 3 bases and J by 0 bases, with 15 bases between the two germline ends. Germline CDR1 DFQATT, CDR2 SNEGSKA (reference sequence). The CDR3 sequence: CSASVPGPASGNTIYF. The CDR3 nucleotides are TGCAGTGCTAGCGTCCCCGGGCCAGCCTCTGGAAACACCATATATTTT.

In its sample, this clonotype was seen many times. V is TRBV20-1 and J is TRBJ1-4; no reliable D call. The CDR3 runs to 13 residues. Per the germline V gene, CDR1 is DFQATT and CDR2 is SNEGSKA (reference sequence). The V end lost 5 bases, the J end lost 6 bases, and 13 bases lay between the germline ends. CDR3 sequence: CSAAAGEDEKLFF. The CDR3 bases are TGCAGTGCTGCCGCCGGGGAAGATGAAAAACTGTTTTTT.

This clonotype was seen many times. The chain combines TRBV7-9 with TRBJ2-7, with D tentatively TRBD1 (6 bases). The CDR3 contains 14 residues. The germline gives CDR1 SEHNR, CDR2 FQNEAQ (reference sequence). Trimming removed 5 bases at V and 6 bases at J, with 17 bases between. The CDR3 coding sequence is TGTGCCAGCAGCCCTCCCGTGGGGGCTGGCGAGCAGTACTTC. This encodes CASSPPVGAGEQYF.

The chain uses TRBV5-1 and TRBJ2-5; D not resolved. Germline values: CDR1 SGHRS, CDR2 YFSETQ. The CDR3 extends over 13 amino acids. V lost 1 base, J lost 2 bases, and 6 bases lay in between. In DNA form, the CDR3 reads TGCGCCAGCAGCTTGAGAACTCAAGAGACCCAGTACTTC. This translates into CASSLRTQETQYF. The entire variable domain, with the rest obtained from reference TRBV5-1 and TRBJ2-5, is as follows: KAGVTQTPRYLIKTRGQQVTLSCSPISGHRSVSWYQQTPGQGLQFLFEYFSETQRNKGNFPGRFSGRQFSNSRSEMNVSTLELGDSALYLCASSLRTQETQYFGPGTRLLVL.

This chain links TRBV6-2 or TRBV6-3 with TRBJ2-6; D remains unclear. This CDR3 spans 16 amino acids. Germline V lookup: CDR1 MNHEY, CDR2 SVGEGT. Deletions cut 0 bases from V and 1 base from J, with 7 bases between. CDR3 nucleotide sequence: TGTGCCAGCAGTTACTCGACCGTTTCTGGGGCCAACGTCCTGACTTTC. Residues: CASSYSTVSGANVLTF.

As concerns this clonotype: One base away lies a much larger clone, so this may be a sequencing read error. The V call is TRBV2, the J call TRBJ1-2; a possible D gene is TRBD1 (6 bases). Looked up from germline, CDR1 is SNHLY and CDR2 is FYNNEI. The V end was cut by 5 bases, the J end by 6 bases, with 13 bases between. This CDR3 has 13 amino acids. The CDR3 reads CASSQTGYDGYTF. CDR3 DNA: TGTGCCAGCAGTCAGACAGGATACGATGGCTACACCTTC.

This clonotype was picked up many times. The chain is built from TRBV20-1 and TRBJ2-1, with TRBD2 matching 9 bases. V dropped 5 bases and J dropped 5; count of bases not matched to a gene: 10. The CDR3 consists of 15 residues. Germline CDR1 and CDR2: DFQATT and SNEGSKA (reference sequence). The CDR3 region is CSAGKREAYDNEQFF. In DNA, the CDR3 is TGCAGTGCTGGGAAGCGGGAGGCATATGACAATGAGCAGTTCTTC.